A selection of T cell receptor beta chains follows, all from one sample in a study of blood T cell repertoires in COVID-19. TCRdb keeps only in-frame clones here, not all; method: immunoSEQ multiplex PCR. The top ten hold approximately 16% of the sample, which has about 52,000 clones, more than 85% seen once. Sequenced sample: peripheral blood. All receptors derive from a human donor with active COVID-19. The donor label of this sample is uncertain. CDR3s include the opening cysteine and the closing phenylalanine or tryptophan. Some rows mark clone size as missing; the rest say once, few, many or name a class of expanded clone.

abundance: NA
j_gene: TRBJ1-4
len: 14
v_gene: TRBV6-5
CDR3aa: CASRAGTGNEKLFF

abundance: NA
j_gene: TRBJ2-3
len: 13
v_gene: TRBV5-1
CDR3aa: CASSGSGADTQYF

abundance: NA
j_gene: TRBJ1-1
len: 16
v_gene: TRBV18
CDR3aa: CASSPNLPGVNTEAFF

abundance: NA
j_gene: TRBJ2-5
len: 13
v_gene: TRBV2
CDR3aa: CASERRTQETQYF

abundance: NA
j_gene: TRBJ2-5
len: 15
v_gene: TRBV6-6
CDR3aa: CASSISGGRQETQYF

abundance: NA
j_gene: TRBJ2-3
len: 19
v_gene: TRBV7-2
CDR3aa: CASSFPSGLAGISTDTQYF

abundance: once
j_gene: TRBJ2-7
len: 13
v_gene: TRBV19
CDR3aa: CASTNGWRDEQYF

abundance: NA
j_gene: TRBJ2-1
len: 14
v_gene: TRBV19
CDR3aa: CASSISLAYNEQFF

abundance: once
j_gene: TRBJ2-1
len: 14
v_gene: TRBV7-9
CDR3aa: CASSLVGAENEQFF

abundance: NA
j_gene: TRBJ2-7
len: 13
v_gene: TRBV27
CDR3aa: CASATGTHYEQYF

abundance: NA
j_gene: TRBJ2-7
len: 17
v_gene: TRBV2
CDR3aa: CASIFGVVRGTYYEQYF

abundance: NA
j_gene: TRBJ2-1
len: 11
v_gene: TRBV27
CDR3aa: CASTSYDEQFF

abundance: NA
j_gene: TRBJ2-1
len: 12
v_gene: TRBV29-1
CDR3aa: CSVRPPGCEQFF

abundance: NA
j_gene: TRBJ2-5
len: 15
v_gene: TRBV7-8
CDR3aa: CASSLGRGDQETQYF

abundance: NA
j_gene: TRBJ1-2
len: 15
v_gene: TRBV28
CDR3aa: CASSVTGLGYYGYTF

abundance: NA
j_gene: TRBJ2-5
len: 16
v_gene: TRBV6-2/TRBV6-3
CDR3aa: CASSPGLAGGRETQYF

abundance: NA
j_gene: TRBJ2-2
len: 15
v_gene: TRBV19
CDR3aa: CASSIVYSGTAELFF

abundance: NA
j_gene: TRBJ2-7
len: 16
v_gene: TRBV9
CDR3aa: CASSKGGRGSRDEQYF

abundance: NA
j_gene: TRBJ1-2
len: 15
v_gene: TRBV18
CDR3aa: CASSPYGDRMEGYTF

abundance: NA
j_gene: TRBJ1-4
len: 15
v_gene: TRBV6-1
CDR3aa: CASSDATGGREKLFF

abundance: NA
j_gene: TRBJ2-3
len: 17
v_gene: TRBV5-1
CDR3aa: CASSLSSGGGGTDTQYF

abundance: NA
j_gene: TRBJ1-3
len: 15
v_gene: TRBV5-5
CDR3aa: CASSLGGLSGNTIYF

abundance: NA
j_gene: TRBJ1-5
len: 13
v_gene: TRBV24-1
CDR3aa: CATSPGDNQPQHF

abundance: NA
j_gene: TRBJ2-1
len: 15
v_gene: TRBV4-2
CDR3aa: CASSQDDISYNEQFF

abundance: NA
j_gene: TRBJ1-2
len: 14
v_gene: TRBV5-4
CDR3aa: CASSRDREPVGYTF

abundance: few
j_gene: TRBJ1-2
len: 15
v_gene: TRBV6-1
CDR3aa: CASSEQSRGQRGYTF

abundance: NA
j_gene: TRBJ2-2
len: 17
v_gene: TRBV7-9
CDR3aa: CASSYPRGGLNTGELFF

abundance: NA
j_gene: TRBJ2-7
len: 15
v_gene: TRBV3-1/TRBV3-2
CDR3aa: CASSQEAGNSYEQYF

abundance: NA
j_gene: TRBJ2-1
len: 14
v_gene: TRBV6-5
CDR3aa: CASSPGLAGGEQFF

abundance: NA
j_gene: TRBJ1-4
len: 14
v_gene: TRBV5-1
CDR3aa: CASRPGGVNEKLFF

abundance: NA
j_gene: TRBJ2-1
len: 14
v_gene: TRBV6-2/TRBV6-3
CDR3aa: CASSYPGQGGGQFF

abundance: NA
j_gene: TRBJ2-7
len: 13
v_gene: TRBV5-1
CDR3aa: CASSLYFTYEQYF

abundance: NA
j_gene: TRBJ2-2
len: 16
v_gene: TRBV7-6
CDR3aa: CASSLVPGSNTGELFF

abundance: NA
j_gene: TRBJ1-1
len: 15
v_gene: TRBV6-2/TRBV6-3
CDR3aa: CASSTGGTGNTEAFF

abundance: NA
j_gene: TRBJ2-7
len: 14
v_gene: TRBV6-1
CDR3aa: CASSEVRDRSEQYF

abundance: NA
j_gene: TRBJ2-7
len: 13
v_gene: TRBV2
CDR3aa: CASRADRTYEQYF

abundance: few
j_gene: TRBJ2-7
len: 13
v_gene: TRBV14
CDR3aa: CASSWDRFYEQYF

abundance: NA
j_gene: TRBJ2-6
len: 18
v_gene: TRBV7-9
CDR3aa: CASSLVWAGGAGANVLTF

abundance: NA
j_gene: TRBJ2-7
len: 13
v_gene: TRBV2
CDR3aa: CAITLGGGFEQYF

abundance: NA
j_gene: TRBJ1-1
len: 14
v_gene: TRBV19
CDR3aa: CASSMGGVNTEAFF

abundance: NA
j_gene: TRBJ2-6
len: 16
v_gene: TRBV7-9
CDR3aa: CASSLVVGVGANVLTF

abundance: NA
j_gene: TRBJ2-1
len: 20
v_gene: TRBV21-1
CDR3aa: CASIQHPTLAGGASYNEQFF

abundance: NA
j_gene: TRBJ2-7
len: 13
v_gene: TRBV6-5
CDR3aa: CASSRTPTYEQYF

abundance: NA
j_gene: TRBJ2-7
len: 15
v_gene: TRBV19
CDR3aa: CASSARDRVSYEQYF

abundance: NA
j_gene: TRBJ2-1
len: 17
v_gene: TRBV4-3
CDR3aa: CASSQDRSQGRYNEQFF

abundance: NA
j_gene: TRBJ2-6
len: 17
v_gene: TRBV19
CDR3aa: CASSIGQGASGANVLTF

abundance: NA
j_gene: TRBJ1-3
len: 15
v_gene: TRBV29-1
CDR3aa: CSVEDAGKPGNTIYF

abundance: few
j_gene: TRBJ2-2
len: 18
v_gene: TRBV7-9
CDR3aa: CASSLTRTSASYTGELFF

abundance: NA
j_gene: TRBJ1-5
len: 14
v_gene: TRBV6-1
CDR3aa: CASREDRVLLVQHF

abundance: NA
j_gene: TRBJ1-1
len: 14
v_gene: TRBV21-1
CDR3aa: CASSTLFTSTEAFF

abundance: NA
j_gene: TRBJ2-2
len: 14
v_gene: TRBV9
CDR3aa: CASSVELHTGELFF

abundance: few
j_gene: TRBJ1-1
len: 13
v_gene: TRBV6-5
CDR3aa: CASNRQANTEAFF

abundance: NA
j_gene: TRBJ1-1
len: 17
v_gene: TRBV4-3
CDR3aa: CASSQEHRGRGNTEAFF

abundance: NA
j_gene: TRBJ2-1
len: 15
v_gene: TRBV27
CDR3aa: CASSYRLASQNEQFF

abundance: once
j_gene: TRBJ1-4
len: 15
v_gene: TRBV9
CDR3aa: CASSLRGRANEKLFF

abundance: NA
j_gene: TRBJ2-7
len: 13
v_gene: TRBV28
CDR3aa: CASTSGGIYEQYF

abundance: few
j_gene: TRBJ1-6
len: 14
v_gene: TRBV2
CDR3aa: CASSEGGSLESLHF